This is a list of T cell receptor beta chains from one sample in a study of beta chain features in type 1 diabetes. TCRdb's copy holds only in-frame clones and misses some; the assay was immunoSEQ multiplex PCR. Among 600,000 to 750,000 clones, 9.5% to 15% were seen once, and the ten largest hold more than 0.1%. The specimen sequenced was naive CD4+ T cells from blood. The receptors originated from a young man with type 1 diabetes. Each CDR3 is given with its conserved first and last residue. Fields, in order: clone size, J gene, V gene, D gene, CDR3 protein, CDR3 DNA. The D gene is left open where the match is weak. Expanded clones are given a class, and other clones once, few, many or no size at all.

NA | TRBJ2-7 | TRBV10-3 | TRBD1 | CAISGGQGEYEQYF | TGTGCCATCAGTGGAGGACAGGGAGAGTACGAGCAGTACTTC
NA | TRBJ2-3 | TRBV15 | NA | CATSRGQGWTDTQYF | TGTGCCACCAGCAGAGGGCAGGGCTGGACAGATACGCAGTATTTT
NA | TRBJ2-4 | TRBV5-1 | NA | CASSTRGGGGAKNIQYF | TGCGCCAGCAGCACCCGAGGGGGCGGAGGGGCCAAAAACATTCAGTACTTC
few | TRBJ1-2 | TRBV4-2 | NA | CASSQEGTLFTAFF | TGTGCCAGCAGCCAAGAAGGGACTTTATTTACTGCCTTCTTC
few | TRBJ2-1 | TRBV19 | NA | CASSIANNEQFF | TGTGCCAGTAGTATAGCTAACAATGAGCAGTTCTTC
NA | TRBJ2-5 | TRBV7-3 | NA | CASSLSREETQYF | TGTGCCAGCAGCTTAAGCAGGGAAGAGACCCAGTACTTC
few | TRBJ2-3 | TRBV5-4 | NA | CASSQDSTDTQYF | TGTGCCAGCAGCCAGGACAGCACAGATACGCAGTATTTT
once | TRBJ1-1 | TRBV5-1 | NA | CASSLAPGINTEAFF | TGCGCCAGCAGCTTGGCCCCAGGGATTAACACTGAAGCTTTCTTT
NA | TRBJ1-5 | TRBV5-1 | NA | CASSEQGGQPQHF | TGCGCCAGCAGTGAACAGGGAGGTCAGCCCCAGCATTTT
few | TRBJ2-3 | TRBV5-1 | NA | CASSTPGFSTDTQYF | TGCGCCAGCAGTACCCCAGGGTTTAGCACAGATACGCAGTATTTT
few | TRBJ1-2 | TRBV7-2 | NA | CASSFGAGYHGYTF | TGTGCCAGCAGCTTTGGGGCAGGGTACCATGGCTACACCTTC
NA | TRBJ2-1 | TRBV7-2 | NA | CASRPQRPLAYNEQFF | TGTGCCAGCAGGCCTCAACGTCCGTTGGCTTACAATGAGCAGTTCTTC
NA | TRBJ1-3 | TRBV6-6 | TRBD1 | CASSVRTGTGNTIYF | TGTGCCAGCAGTGTCCGGACAGGGACTGGAAACACCATATATTTT
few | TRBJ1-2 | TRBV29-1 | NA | CSVSSHYGYTF | TGCAGCGTTTCCAGCCACTATGGCTACACCTTC
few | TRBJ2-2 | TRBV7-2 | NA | CASRLQGLNTGELFF | TGTGCCAGCAGATTACAGGGTCTGAACACCGGGGAGCTGTTTTTT
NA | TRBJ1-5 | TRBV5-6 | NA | CASSSRDIPNQPQHF | TGTGCCAGCAGCTCCCGGGACATCCCAAATCAGCCCCAGCATTTT
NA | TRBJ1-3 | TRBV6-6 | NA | CASRGLGPGNTIYF | TGTGCCAGCAGGGGACTGGGTCCCGGAAACACCATATATTTT
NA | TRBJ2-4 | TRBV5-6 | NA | CASSLDRGGVRGAKNIQYF | TGTGCCAGCAGCTTAGATCGGGGCGGGGTGAGAGGCGCCAAAAACATTCAGTACTTC
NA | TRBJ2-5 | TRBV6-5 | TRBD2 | CASSYSKAGGRETQYF | TGTGCCAGCAGTTACTCTAAAGCGGGGGGACGAGAGACCCAGTACTTC
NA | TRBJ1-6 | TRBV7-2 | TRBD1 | CASSLRDGTGLSPLHF | TGTGCCAGCAGCTTAAGGGACGGGACAGGGTTGTCACCCCTCCACTTT
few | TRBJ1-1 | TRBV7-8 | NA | CASSLVAGEVGAFF | TGTGCCAGCAGCTTAGTGGCAGGGGAGGTAGGTGCTTTCTTT
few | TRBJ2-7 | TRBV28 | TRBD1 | CASFGRGGGYEQYF | TGTGCCAGCTTTGGGAGAGGGGGCGGGTACGAGCAGTACTTC
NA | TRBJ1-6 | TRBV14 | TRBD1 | CASSRDRYSPLHF | TGTGCCAGCAGCCGGGACAGATACTCACCCCTCCACTTT
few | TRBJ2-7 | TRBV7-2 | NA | CASSPRRTYEQYF | TGTGCCAGCAGCCCCCGCCGGACCTACGAGCAGTACTTC
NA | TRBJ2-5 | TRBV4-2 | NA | CASSQGPVETQYF | TGTGCCAGCAGCCAAGGTCCGGTGGAGACCCAGTACTTC
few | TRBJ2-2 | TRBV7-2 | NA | CASSLAGLNTGELFF | TGTGCCAGCAGCTTAGCAGGGTTGAACACCGGGGAGCTGTTTTTT
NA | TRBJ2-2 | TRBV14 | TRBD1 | CASSQNRGWHTGELFF | TGTGCCAGCAGCCAAAACAGGGGATGGCACACCGGGGAGCTGTTTTTT
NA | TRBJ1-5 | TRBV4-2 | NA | CASSQDNQASQPQHF | TGTGCCAGCAGCCAAGATAACCAGGCTAGTCAGCCCCAGCATTTT
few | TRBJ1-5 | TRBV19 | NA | CASSIEGNQPQHF | TGTGCCAGTAGTATAGAGGGCAATCAGCCCCAGCATTTT
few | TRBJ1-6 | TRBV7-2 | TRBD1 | CASSPDGRGNSPLHF | TGTGCCAGCAGCCCAGATGGCAGGGGGAATTCACCCCTCCACTTT
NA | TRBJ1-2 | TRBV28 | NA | CASSLEQWGYTF | TGTGCCAGCAGTTTAGAACAATGGGGCTACACCTTC
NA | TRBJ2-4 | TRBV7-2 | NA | CASSFFEPGLAKNIQYF | TGTGCCAGCAGCTTCTTCGAACCGGGTCTAGCCAAAAACATTCAGTACTTC
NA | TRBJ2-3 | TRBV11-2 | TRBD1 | CASSPGGGTDTQYF | TGTGCCAGCAGCCCAGGGGGAGGCACAGATACGCAGTATTTT
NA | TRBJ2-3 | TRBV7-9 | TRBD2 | CASSLRGDLSDTQYF | TGTGCCAGCAGCTTACGGGGGGATCTCTCAGATACGCAGTATTTT
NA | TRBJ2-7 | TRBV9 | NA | CASSPQTESYEQYF | TGTGCCAGCAGCCCCCAGACCGAATCCTACGAGCAGTACTTC
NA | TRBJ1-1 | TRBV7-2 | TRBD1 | CASSPQPGQGASKDAFF | TGTGCCAGCAGCCCCCAACCGGGACAGGGGGCTTCTAAGGATGCTTTCTTT
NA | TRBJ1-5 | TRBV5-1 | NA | CASSLDNVDSNQPQHF | TGCGCCAGCAGCTTGGACAATGTGGACAGCAATCAGCCCCAGCATTTT
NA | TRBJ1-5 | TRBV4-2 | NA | CASSQDRGNQPQHF | TGTGCCAGCAGCCAAGACAGGGGAAATCAGCCCCAGCATTTT
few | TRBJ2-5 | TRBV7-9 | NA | CASSRTVQETQYF | TGTGCCAGCAGCAGGACAGTCCAAGAGACCCAGTACTTC
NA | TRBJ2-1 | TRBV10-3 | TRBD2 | CAISGLSSGVNNEQFF | TGTGCCATCAGTGGCCTAAGTAGCGGGGTCAACAATGAGCAGTTCTTC
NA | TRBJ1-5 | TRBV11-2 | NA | CASSPGNGQPQHF | TGTGCCAGCAGCCCGGGGAACGGTCAGCCCCAGCATTTT
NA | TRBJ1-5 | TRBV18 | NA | CASSPPGGNGNQPQHF | TGTGCCAGCTCACCACCTGGTGGGAACGGCAATCAGCCCCAGCATTTT
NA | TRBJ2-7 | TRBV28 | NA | CASSFPDYRYEQYF | TGTGCCAGCAGTTTCCCGGACTACCGCTACGAGCAGTACTTC
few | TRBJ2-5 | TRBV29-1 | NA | CSTAGFGETQYF | TGCAGCACCGCAGGGTTCGGGGAGACCCAGTACTTC
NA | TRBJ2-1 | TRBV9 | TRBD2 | CASSLNRLAEFNEQFF | TGTGCCAGCAGCTTAAATCGACTAGCGGAATTCAATGAGCAGTTCTTC
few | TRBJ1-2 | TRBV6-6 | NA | CASSYSNSLGGGYTF | TGTGCCAGCAGTTACTCGAACAGCTTAGGTGGTGGCTACACCTTC